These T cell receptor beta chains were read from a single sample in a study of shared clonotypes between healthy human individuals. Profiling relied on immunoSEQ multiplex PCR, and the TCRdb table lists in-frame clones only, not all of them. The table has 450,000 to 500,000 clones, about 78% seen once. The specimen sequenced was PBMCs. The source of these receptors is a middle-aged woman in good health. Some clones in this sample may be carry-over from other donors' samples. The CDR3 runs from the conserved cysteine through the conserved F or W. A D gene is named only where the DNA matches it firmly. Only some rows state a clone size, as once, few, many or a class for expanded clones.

cdr3_nt: TGTGCCATCAGTGAGTCAATAGCTACCTCATTGGAGACCCAGTACTTC
cdr3_aa: CAISESIATSLETQYF
clone_size: NA
d_call: NA
j_call: TRBJ2-5
v_call: TRBV10-3

cdr3_nt: TGTGCCAGCAGCCCCCGGACGGCGAACACCGGGGAGCTGTTTTTT
cdr3_aa: CASSPRTANTGELFF
clone_size: NA
d_call: NA
j_call: TRBJ2-2
v_call: TRBV9

cdr3_nt: TGTGCCAGCTCCACCCGGGGACTAGCGGCCTACAATGAGCAGTTCTTC
cdr3_aa: CASSTRGLAAYNEQFF
clone_size: NA
d_call: TRBD2
j_call: TRBJ2-1
v_call: TRBV18

cdr3_nt: TGCGCCAGCAGCTTGGCGGCGGTCTCCTACGAGCAGTACTTC
cdr3_aa: CASSLAAVSYEQYF
clone_size: NA
d_call: NA
j_call: TRBJ2-7
v_call: TRBV5-1

cdr3_nt: TGTGCCAGCAGTTCTCGGGGGGCCTCCTACGAGCAGTACTTC
cdr3_aa: CASSSRGASYEQYF
clone_size: NA
d_call: NA
j_call: TRBJ2-7
v_call: TRBV28

cdr3_nt: TGTGCCAGTAGTATGGGACAAGGCACAGGGCCCCAGCATTTT
cdr3_aa: CASSMGQGTGPQHF
clone_size: NA
d_call: NA
j_call: TRBJ1-5
v_call: TRBV19

cdr3_nt: TGTGCCAGTAGTACCAACAGGGGTTTCGGCAATCAGCCCCAGCATTTT
cdr3_aa: CASSTNRGFGNQPQHF
clone_size: few
d_call: TRBD1
j_call: TRBJ1-5
v_call: TRBV19

cdr3_nt: TGTGCCAGCAGTTACTCGGCGGTCACCGGGGAGCTGTTTTTT
cdr3_aa: CASSYSAVTGELFF
clone_size: NA
d_call: NA
j_call: TRBJ2-2
v_call: TRBV6-5

cdr3_nt: TGTGCCAGCAGCCAAGTCGGGGGCACGGGGGAGGGCTACACCTTC
cdr3_aa: CASSQVGGTGEGYTF
clone_size: NA
d_call: NA
j_call: TRBJ1-2
v_call: TRBV4-2

cdr3_nt: TGTGCCAGCAGTGGGACGACAGGAGCAAATGAAAAACTGTTTTTT
cdr3_aa: CASSGTTGANEKLFF
clone_size: NA
d_call: NA
j_call: TRBJ1-4
v_call: TRBV25-1

cdr3_nt: TGCGCCACCGCAGTGACGGACTCAGGGGATACGCAGTATTTT
cdr3_aa: CATAVTDSGDTQYF
clone_size: many
d_call: NA
j_call: TRBJ2-3
v_call: TRBV5-1

cdr3_nt: TGTGCCAGCAGTGTGACAGGGGGCTACAATCGGCCCCAGCATTTT
cdr3_aa: CASSVTGGYNRPQHF
clone_size: NA
d_call: TRBD1
j_call: TRBJ1-5
v_call: TRBV27

cdr3_nt: TGTGCCAGTAGTATCGGCAGGAACTATGGCTACACCTTC
cdr3_aa: CASSIGRNYGYTF
clone_size: few
d_call: NA
j_call: TRBJ1-2
v_call: TRBV19

cdr3_nt: TGCGCCAGCACCCCCCAAGTGGGGAACGTGGGCTACACCTTC
cdr3_aa: CASTPQVGNVGYTF
clone_size: few
d_call: NA
j_call: TRBJ1-2
v_call: TRBV5-1

cdr3_nt: TGTGCCAGCAGCCAAGTCGGGCGGCTTGACTATGGCTACACCTTC
cdr3_aa: CASSQVGRLDYGYTF
clone_size: NA
d_call: NA
j_call: TRBJ1-2
v_call: TRBV4-2

cdr3_nt: TGTGCCTGGAGTTCAGGGAGGGCCTACGAGCAGTACTTC
cdr3_aa: CAWSSGRAYEQYF
clone_size: NA
d_call: TRBD2
j_call: TRBJ2-7
v_call: TRBV30

cdr3_nt: TGTGCCACTAAGCGACAGGATAGCTCCTACGAGCAGTACTTC
cdr3_aa: CATKRQDSSYEQYF
clone_size: NA
d_call: NA
j_call: TRBJ2-7
v_call: TRBV9

cdr3_nt: TGTGCCAGCTCACCACATGCGACCGGGGCTAGCTACGAGCAGTACTTC
cdr3_aa: CASSPHATGASYEQYF
clone_size: NA
d_call: NA
j_call: TRBJ2-7
v_call: TRBV18

cdr3_nt: TGTGCCAGTAGTATCGGCCCTAGACAGGGGAATGAAAAACTGTTTTTT
cdr3_aa: CASSIGPRQGNEKLFF
clone_size: NA
d_call: TRBD1
j_call: TRBJ1-4
v_call: TRBV19

cdr3_nt: TGTGCCATCAGTGGGACAGGGGCGAGGAATGAGCAGTTCTTC
cdr3_aa: CAISGTGARNEQFF
clone_size: NA
d_call: TRBD1
j_call: TRBJ2-1
v_call: TRBV10-3

cdr3_nt: TGCGCCAGCAGCCCCTGGGACAGGGGTCAAGAGACCCAGTACTTC
cdr3_aa: CASSPWDRGQETQYF
clone_size: NA
d_call: TRBD1
j_call: TRBJ2-5
v_call: TRBV5-1

cdr3_nt: TGTGCCAGCAGCTTGGTGGCAGGGGGCAGGAACGAGCAGTACTTC
cdr3_aa: CASSLVAGGRNEQYF
clone_size: NA
d_call: TRBD1
j_call: TRBJ2-7
v_call: TRBV5-6

cdr3_nt: TGTGCCAGTAGTATTCCTGGGGGTAGCAATCAGCCCCAGCATTTT
cdr3_aa: CASSIPGGSNQPQHF
clone_size: few
d_call: NA
j_call: TRBJ1-5
v_call: TRBV19

cdr3_nt: TGCAGCGTCCTTCTAGCGGGAGGAACCTACGAGCAGTACTTC
cdr3_aa: CSVLLAGGTYEQYF
clone_size: NA
d_call: TRBD2
j_call: TRBJ2-7
v_call: TRBV29-1

cdr3_nt: TGCGCCAGCAGCCAGGCACTTAGTTGGGGGGGGAAAGCTTTCTTT
cdr3_aa: CASSQALSWGGKAFF
clone_size: NA
d_call: NA
j_call: TRBJ1-1
v_call: TRBV4-1

cdr3_nt: TGTGCCAGCAGCCCTCAGACAGGGGAGCTTTCACCCCTCCACTTT
cdr3_aa: CASSPQTGELSPLHF
clone_size: NA
d_call: TRBD1
j_call: TRBJ1-6
v_call: TRBV14

cdr3_nt: TGTGCCAGCTCAGCAGCGGGACAGACCTACGAGCAGTACTTC
cdr3_aa: CASSAAGQTYEQYF
clone_size: NA
d_call: NA
j_call: TRBJ2-7
v_call: TRBV18

cdr3_nt: TGTGCCAGCAGCTTAGGGGACAGGGCAGTACCCTACGAGCAGTACTTC
cdr3_aa: CASSLGDRAVPYEQYF
clone_size: many
d_call: TRBD1
j_call: TRBJ2-7
v_call: TRBV7-6

cdr3_nt: TGCAGCGCACGACCGACCGAAAACACTGAAGCTTTCTTT
cdr3_aa: CSARPTENTEAFF
clone_size: once
d_call: NA
j_call: TRBJ1-1
v_call: TRBV29-1

cdr3_nt: TGTGCCAGCAGCCAGGCGGTCCAGCGGGAGGGAGAGACCCAGTACTTC
cdr3_aa: CASSQAVQREGETQYF
clone_size: NA
d_call: TRBD2
j_call: TRBJ2-5
v_call: TRBV4-2

cdr3_nt: TGTGCCAGCATCTTAGGACGGACTAAGAACACCGGGGAGCTGTTTTTT
cdr3_aa: CASILGRTKNTGELFF
clone_size: NA
d_call: NA
j_call: TRBJ2-2
v_call: TRBV7-8

cdr3_nt: TGTGCCAGCAGTGAAAAGCAGGGGGAAAACTATGGCTACACCTTC
cdr3_aa: CASSEKQGENYGYTF
clone_size: NA
d_call: TRBD1
j_call: TRBJ1-2
v_call: TRBV2

cdr3_nt: TGTGCCAGCAGTGTGGGACTAGCGGGCGACGGCACAGATACGCAGTATTTT
cdr3_aa: CASSVGLAGDGTDTQYF
clone_size: NA
d_call: TRBD2
j_call: TRBJ2-3
v_call: TRBV2

cdr3_nt: TGTGCCATCAGCTCCACTACCGAGCAGTACTTC
cdr3_aa: CAISSTTEQYF
clone_size: NA
d_call: NA
j_call: TRBJ2-7
v_call: TRBV10-3

cdr3_nt: TGTGCCAGCAGCTCCCGCTCGGGACTCGGGAGCTCCTACGAGCAGTACTTC
cdr3_aa: CASSSRSGLGSSYEQYF
clone_size: once
d_call: NA
j_call: TRBJ2-7
v_call: TRBV11-2

cdr3_nt: TGTGCCAGCAGTGCCGACAGAGATCAGCCCCAGCATTTT
cdr3_aa: CASSADRDQPQHF
clone_size: few
d_call: NA
j_call: TRBJ1-5
v_call: TRBV6-1

cdr3_nt: TGCGCCAGCAGCTTGTATTTGGAGGGAGAGACCCAGTACTTC
cdr3_aa: CASSLYLEGETQYF
clone_size: NA
d_call: NA
j_call: TRBJ2-5
v_call: TRBV5-1

cdr3_nt: TGTGCCAGCAGCTTCCTCTCGGGGGCTCGGGAGACCCAGTACTTC
cdr3_aa: CASSFLSGARETQYF
clone_size: NA
d_call: NA
j_call: TRBJ2-5
v_call: TRBV5-4

cdr3_nt: TGTGCCAGCAGCCAAGATGAGGGGGCTAACTATGGCTACACCTTC
cdr3_aa: CASSQDEGANYGYTF
clone_size: few
d_call: NA
j_call: TRBJ1-2
v_call: TRBV4-2

cdr3_nt: TGTGCCAGCAGTTTACGTGCCCCTCGCCTGGCTTTCTTT
cdr3_aa: CASSLRAPRLAFF
clone_size: NA
d_call: NA
j_call: TRBJ1-1
v_call: TRBV28

cdr3_nt: TGTGCCAGCAGCTTATTTGGGGCTGGAAATGAGCAGTTCTTC
cdr3_aa: CASSLFGAGNEQFF
clone_size: NA
d_call: NA
j_call: TRBJ2-1
v_call: TRBV11-2

cdr3_nt: TGTGCCAGCAGCCCTGCGGGGAAAGATACGCAGTATTTT
cdr3_aa: CASSPAGKDTQYF
clone_size: NA
d_call: NA
j_call: TRBJ2-3
v_call: TRBV7-7

cdr3_nt: TGTGCCAGCAGCCAAGTAGTGGGTGAGACCCAGTACTTC
cdr3_aa: CASSQVVGETQYF
clone_size: once
d_call: NA
j_call: TRBJ2-5
v_call: TRBV14

cdr3_nt: TGTGCCAGCCGTGGTAACACCGGGGAGCTGTTTTTT
cdr3_aa: CASRGNTGELFF
clone_size: few
d_call: NA
j_call: TRBJ2-2
v_call: TRBV6-5

cdr3_nt: TGTGCCAGCAGATTAGCGGGAGGGCCGGATCGGTTTGGGTACAATGAGCAGTTCTTC
cdr3_aa: CASRLAGGPDRFGYNEQFF
clone_size: few
d_call: TRBD2
j_call: TRBJ2-1
v_call: TRBV28